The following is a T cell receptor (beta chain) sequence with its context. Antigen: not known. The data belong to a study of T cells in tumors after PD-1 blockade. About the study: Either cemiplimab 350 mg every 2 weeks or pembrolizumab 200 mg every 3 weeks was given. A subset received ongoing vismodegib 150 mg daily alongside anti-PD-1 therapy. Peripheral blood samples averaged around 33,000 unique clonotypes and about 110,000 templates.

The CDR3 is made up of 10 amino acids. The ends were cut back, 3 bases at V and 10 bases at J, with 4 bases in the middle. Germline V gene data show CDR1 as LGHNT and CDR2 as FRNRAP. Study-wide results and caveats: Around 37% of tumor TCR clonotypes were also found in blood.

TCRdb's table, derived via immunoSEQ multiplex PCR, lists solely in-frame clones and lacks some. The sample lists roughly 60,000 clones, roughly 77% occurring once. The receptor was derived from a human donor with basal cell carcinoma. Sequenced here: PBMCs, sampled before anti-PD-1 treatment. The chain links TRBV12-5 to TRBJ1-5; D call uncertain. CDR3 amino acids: CASGLSPQHF. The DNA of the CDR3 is TGTGCTAGTGGTTTAAGTCCCCAGCATTTT.